This T cell receptor (beta chain) was captured in a study of blood T cell repertoires in COVID-19. The sample holds one count of this clone. Using immunoSEQ multiplex PCR, the repertoire was profiled, and TCRdb retains in-frame clones only, with some absent. The sample has about 150,000 clones, about 87% seen once. J gave up 6 bases and V 0 bases, and 6 bases lay outside the gene matches. The CDR3 has 16 residues. Germline V CDR1 and CDR2: SGHNT, YYREEE (reference sequence). The chain couples TRBV5-4 to TRBJ2-1; 10 nucleotides match TRBD2. Sample: peripheral blood. This clonotype originated in an elderly man with acute or convalescent COVID-19. The CDR3 spells CASSLGTSGGRNEQFF. Written as DNA, the CDR3 is TGTGCCAGCAGCTTGGGGACTAGCGGAGGCCGCAATGAGCAGTTCTTC.